The rows below give T cell receptor beta chains drawn from one sample of a study of beta chain features in type 1 diabetes. Sequenced by immunoSEQ multiplex PCR; TCRdb stores in-frame clones only, minus some. The data contain 680,000 or so clones, 13% of them singletons. Sequenced sample: naive CD4+ T cells from blood. Every receptor here comes from a man aged 18 to 29 with type 1 diabetes. Both conserved end residues are part of each CDR3. D genes are given only for firm matches. The size field is filled for only some rows; it gives once, few, many or a size class.

TRBD1,TRBV7-9,TRBJ1-1,few,CASSPTGEVDEAFF,TGTGCCAGCAGCCCGACAGGGGAGGTGGATGAAGCTTTCTTT
NA,TRBV4-1,TRBJ1-6,once,CASSQWGSRSPLHF,TGCGCCAGCAGCCAATGGGGGTCCCGATCACCCCTCCACTTT
NA,TRBV29-1,TRBJ1-2,NA,CSVGPGGDYGYTF,TGCAGCGTTGGTCCAGGAGGAGACTATGGCTACACCTTC
TRBD1,TRBV7-6,TRBJ1-6,NA,CASSSRQGLDSPLHF,TGTGCCAGCAGCTCACGACAGGGACTTGATTCACCCCTCCACTTT
NA,TRBV30,TRBJ2-2,few,CALAGQRVTGELFF,TGTGCCTTGGCGGGACAGCGTGTCACCGGGGAGCTGTTTTTT
NA,TRBV13,TRBJ1-6,NA,CASRGYNSPLHF,TGTGCCAGCAGGGGCTATAATTCACCCCTCCACTTT
NA,TRBV10-3,TRBJ2-3,few,CAISDGGASSTDTQYF,TGTGCCATCAGTGACGGAGGAGCTTCGAGCACAGATACGCAGTATTTT
NA,TRBV30,TRBJ1-1,NA,CAWSPGGTEAFF,TGTGCCTGGAGTCCAGGAGGGACTGAAGCTTTCTTT
NA,TRBV13,TRBJ1-2,few,CASSDRSSGYYGYTF,TGTGCCAGCAGCGACCGTAGCTCGGGGTACTATGGCTACACCTTC
NA,TRBV6-6,TRBJ2-1,few,CASSYPSYGGNEQFF,TGTGCCAGCAGTTACCCTTCGTACGGGGGTAATGAGCAGTTCTTC
TRBD2,TRBV9,TRBJ2-1,NA,CASSAQPTSADEQFF,TGTGCCAGCAGCGCGCAACCGACTAGCGCGGATGAGCAGTTCTTC
TRBD1,TRBV15,TRBJ1-6,few,CATSRVQGAHGIVSPLHF,TGTGCCACCAGCAGAGTACAGGGGGCGCATGGAATCGTTTCACCCCTCCACTTT
NA,TRBV15,TRBJ2-1,few,CATSRVQENNEQFF,TGTGCCACCAGCAGAGTTCAGGAAAACAATGAGCAGTTCTTC
TRBD1,TRBV11-3,TRBJ2-5,NA,CASSSGQGAETQYF,TGTGCCAGCAGCTCCGGACAGGGGGCTGAGACCCAGTACTTC
NA,TRBV9,TRBJ1-2,few,CASSVEARGPDYGYTF,TGTGCCAGCAGCGTAGAGGCCCGGGGGCCAGACTATGGCTACACCTTC
NA,TRBV5-4,TRBJ2-7,few,CASSLYSSYEQYF,TGTGCCAGCAGCTTGTACAGCTCCTACGAGCAGTACTTC
NA,TRBV29-1,TRBJ1-1,few,CSAVDTNTEAFF,TGCAGCGCCGTGGACACAAACACTGAAGCTTTCTTT
NA,TRBV2,TRBJ2-7,NA,CASKSNGYEQYF,TGTGCCAGCAAGAGTAATGGGTACGAGCAGTACTTC
TRBD1,TRBV30,TRBJ2-7,few,CAWRDRVLHEQYF,TGTGCCTGGAGGGACAGGGTCCTGCACGAGCAGTACTTC
NA,TRBV14,TRBJ1-1,NA,CASSLQGVGTEAFF,TGTGCCAGCAGCTTGCAGGGAGTCGGCACTGAAGCTTTCTTT
NA,TRBV28,TRBJ2-7,NA,CASSLPGSLEQYF,TGTGCCAGCAGTTTACCGGGTTCTCTCGAGCAGTACTTC
NA,TRBV5-6,TRBJ2-7,NA,CASSWELEQYF,TGTGCCAGCAGCTGGGAGCTCGAGCAGTACTTC
NA,TRBV5-1,TRBJ1-4,NA,CASSSTNRRRNEKLFF,TGCGCCAGCAGCTCCACAAACAGGCGGCGGAATGAAAAACTGTTTTTT
TRBD1,TRBV6-5,TRBJ2-5,NA,CASSYSIGTAGTQYF,TGTGCCAGCAGTTACTCGATAGGGACAGCAGGGACCCAGTACTTC
NA,TRBV25-1,TRBJ1-4,few,CASSELGATNEKLFF,TGTGCCAGCAGTGAATTGGGGGCAACTAATGAAAAACTGTTTTTT
NA,TRBV10-3,TRBJ1-3,few,CAISVSEGNTIYF,TGTGCCATCAGTGTGTCCGAGGGAAACACCATATATTTT
NA,TRBV9,TRBJ2-2,NA,CASSVDGGVTGELFF,TGTGCCAGCAGCGTAGACGGCGGGGTCACCGGGGAGCTGTTTTTT
NA,TRBV9,TRBJ2-7,few,CASSAPPYDEQYF,TGTGCCAGCAGCGCTCCCCCCTACGACGAGCAGTACTTC
TRBD2,TRBV9,TRBJ2-3,NA,CASSPGTSGGAMGTDTQYF,TGTGCCAGCAGCCCCGGGACTAGCGGGGGGGCTATGGGCACAGATACGCAGTATTTT
NA,TRBV5-1,TRBJ2-1,few,CASSLGGSWDNEQFF,TGCGCCAGCAGCTTGGGTGGATCTTGGGACAATGAGCAGTTCTTC
NA,TRBV5-4,TRBJ1-2,NA,CASSGQVTYGYTF,TGTGCCAGCAGCGGCCAGGTTACATATGGCTACACCTTC
NA,TRBV30,TRBJ2-5,NA,CAWSVGQGQQETQYF,TGTGCCTGGAGTGTAGGGCAGGGTCAACAAGAGACCCAGTACTTC
TRBD1,TRBV19,TRBJ1-5,once,CASSGTGGWGQPQHF,TGTGCCAGTAGTGGAACAGGGGGCTGGGGGCAGCCCCAGCATTTT
TRBD1,TRBV2,TRBJ2-3,NA,CASSPDRVNTDTQYF,TGTGCCAGCAGTCCCGACAGGGTGAACACAGATACGCAGTATTTT
TRBD1,TRBV10-2,TRBJ2-5,NA,CASRTGGGDETQYF,TGCGCCAGCAGGACAGGGGGAGGTGATGAGACCCAGTACTTC
TRBD2,TRBV10-3,TRBJ2-7,NA,CAISARTSGGLTEQYF,TGTGCCATCAGCGCGCGGACTAGCGGGGGCTTAACCGAGCAGTACTTC
TRBD1,TRBV10-3,TRBJ2-1,few,CATRTGSSYNEQFF,TGTGCCACCCGGACAGGGAGCTCCTACAATGAGCAGTTCTTC
NA,TRBV25-1,TRBJ2-1,few,CASSEGGNYNEQFF,TGTGCCAGCAGTGAAGGGGGAAATTACAATGAGCAGTTCTTC
NA,TRBV9,TRBJ1-1,few,CASSVATGGRFTPNTEAFF,TGTGCCAGCAGCGTAGCTACTGGGGGTCGCTTCACCCCGAACACTGAAGCTTTCTTT
NA,TRBV7-9,TRBJ2-1,NA,CASSPGSEQFF,TGTGCCAGCAGCCCCGGGAGTGAGCAGTTCTTC
NA,TRBV10-3,TRBJ1-6,few,CAISEQGPNNSPLHF,TGTGCCATCAGTGAGCAGGGGCCTAATAATTCACCCCTCCACTTT
TRBD1,TRBV2,TRBJ1-6,few,CASIQGISYNSPLHF,TGTGCCAGCATACAGGGGATCTCCTATAATTCACCCCTCCACTTT
NA,TRBV25-1,TRBJ1-1,NA,CASSMASLNTEAFF,TGTGCCAGCAGTATGGCGTCGTTGAACACTGAAGCTTTCTTT
NA,TRBV28,TRBJ1-4,NA,CATLSQEKLFF,TGTGCCACCTTGTCGCAGGAAAAACTGTTTTTT
TRBD1,TRBV5-1,TRBJ1-4,NA,CASSREDRGLGKLFF,TGCGCCAGCAGCCGGGAGGACAGGGGGCTAGGGAAACTGTTTTTT
TRBD2,TRBV10-3,TRBJ2-3,few,CAISQPSGLAGDTDTQYF,TGTGCCATCAGTCAGCCGTCCGGACTAGCGGGGGATACAGATACGCAGTATTTT
NA,TRBV7-9,TRBJ1-1,NA,CASSTGANTEAFF,TGTGCCAGCAGCACAGGTGCGAACACTGAAGCTTTCTTT
NA,TRBV7-9,TRBJ2-3,NA,CASSLVREGDTQYF,TGCGCCAGCAGCTTGGTCAGGGAAGGAGATACGCAGTATTTT
NA,TRBV27,TRBJ2-4,few,CASSLVGSLAKNIQYF,TGTGCCAGCAGTTTAGTAGGCTCCCTAGCCAAAAACATTCAGTACTTC
NA,TRBV5-1,TRBJ1-5,NA,CASSPGAGELQPQHF,TGCGCCAGCAGCCCGGGGGCAGGGGAGTTGCAGCCCCAGCATTTT
TRBD1,TRBV5-6,TRBJ2-3,NA,CASTADRASTDTQYF,TGTGCCAGCACCGCGGACAGGGCTAGCACAGATACGCAGTATTTT
NA,TRBV18,TRBJ2-3,few,CASSPTANTDTQYF,TGTGCCAGCTCACCGACGGCGAACACAGATACGCAGTATTTT
NA,TRBV1,TRBJ2-3,few,CTREGGTDTQYF,TGCACCAGGGAGGGGGGCACAGATACGCAGTATTTT